The 24 T cell receptor beta chains given below trace back to one sample, sequenced in a study of monozygotic twins with inflammatory bowel disease (dated by TCRdb to the late 2010s). The library was generated by 5' RACE. TCRdb records Illumina HiSeq 2500 as the sequencer. With the reads reprocessed by TCRdb, a single entry stands for each CDR3 protein sequence and no DNA is reported. The table held for this sample gives 190,000 or so distinct CDR3 sequences. Approximately 1.6% of the sample belongs to the ten largest clones. What was sequenced was blood. The receptor source for this set is a human donor with ulcerative colitis or Crohn's disease, or a healthy co-twin of an affected twin (not recorded which).

This chain joins TRBV20-1 and TRBJ1-2; TCRdb names TRBD1, which stays unverified in the absence of DNA. The V gene's germline CDR1 is DFQATT and CDR2 SNEGSKA (reference sequence). The CDR3 extends over 15 amino acids. This chain's CDR3 is CSAGGDRVGVGGYTF.

The CDR3 loop reads CASSEASGGMNEQYF. The gene calls are TRBV5-1 and TRBJ2-7; the D call from TCRdb, TRBD2, cannot be confirmed without DNA. Germline CDR1 SGHRS, CDR2 YFSETQ. CDR3 size: 15 residues. Filled out from reference TRBV5-1 and TRBJ2-7, the complete variable domain reads KAGVTQTPRYLIKTRGQQVTLSCSPISGHRSVSWYQQTPGQGLQFLFEYFSETQRNKGNFPGRFSGRQFSNSRSEMNVSTLELGDSALYLCASSEASGGMNEQYFGPGTRLTVT.

The rearrangement joins TRBV3-1 to TRBJ1-2. Germline values: CDR1 LGHDT, CDR2 YNNKEL (reference sequence). The CDR3 loop spans 16 amino acids. The CDR3 loop reads CASSHWDSRSNYGYTF.

The chain recombines TRBV12-3 or TRBV12-4 with TRBJ2-5. The CDR3 has 15 amino acids. The CDR3 sequence: CASSPRNGFGETQYF.

J is TRBJ2-3 and V is TRBV19. The CDR3 is 13 residues long. Germline values: CDR1 LNHDA, CDR2 SQIVND (reference sequence). The chain's CDR3 is CASSAASTDTQYF. Together with reference TRBV19 and TRBJ2-3, the CDR3 gives the full variable domain: DGGITQSPKYLFRKEGQNVTLSCEQNLNHDAMYWYRQDPGQGLRLIYYSQIVNDFQKGDIAEGYSVSREKKESFPLTVTSAQKNPTAFYLCASSAASTDTQYFGPGTRLTVL.

The chain has TRBV12-3 or TRBV12-4 and TRBJ2-5; lacking DNA, the TRBD1 call made by TCRdb goes unchecked. The CDR3 has 15 amino acids. CDR3: CASSLAGGIQETQYF.

The rearrangement joins TRBV12-3 or TRBV12-4 to TRBJ2-3; TCRdb returns TRBD2, unconfirmable since there is no DNA. This CDR3 comprises 13 residues. This CDR3 is CASSYGALDTQYF.

This chain uses TRBV2 with TRBJ1-5. The CDR3 extends over 13 amino acids. The germline V gene has CDR1 SNHLY and CDR2 FYNNEI. The CDR3 reads CASKFREDQPQHF.

The chain joins TRBV9 to TRBJ2-5. The CDR3 is 14 residues long. The V gene's germline CDR1 is SGDLS and CDR2 YYNGEE. This chain's CDR3 is CASSADPSQETQYF.

This chain connects TRBV19 to TRBJ1-1. The germline gives CDR1 LNHDA, CDR2 SQIVND (reference sequence). The CDR3 covers 14 residues. CDR3 region: CASSMEPEDTEAFF.

V and J are TRBV6-5 and TRBJ1-1. The CDR3 sequence is 12 residues long. Germline V gene sequence: CDR1 MNHEY, CDR2 SVGAGI. The CDR3 here is CASSYSDTEAFF.

The chain employs TRBV7-8 and TRBJ2-7. CDR1 is SGHVS and CDR2 is FQNEAQ in the germline V gene. This CDR3 is built from 15 residues. CDR3 sequence: CASSPNTGASYEQYF.

This chain links TRBV7-2 with TRBJ2-7. This CDR3 contains 11 residues. Per germline, CDR1 SGHTA and CDR2 FQGNSA. The CDR3 loop reads CASSFHTIQYF.

The rearrangement joins TRBV11-2 to TRBJ2-5; TCRdb proposes TRBD1, but this gene call is untestable without DNA. CDR3 size: 13 residues. In germline, CDR1 is SGHAT, CDR2 FQNNGV. The CDR3 reads CASTPGVAETQYF.

The chain is built from TRBV11-1 and TRBJ1-1. The germline CDR1 and CDR2 sequences are SGHAT and FQDESV (reference sequence). The CDR3 totals 12 residues. The CDR3: CAIKSSGTEAFF. The whole variable domain, filled in from reference TRBV11-1 and TRBJ1-1, reads EAEVAQSPRYKITEKSQAVAFWCDPISGHATLYWYRQILGQGPELLVQFQDESVVDDSQLPKDRFSAERLKGVDSTLKIQPAELGDSAMYLCAIKSSGTEAFFGQGTRLTVV.

The chain uses TRBV2 and TRBJ2-1; the D call of TRBD1 rests on TCRdb alone, since no DNA is present to check it. The V gene's germline CDR1 is SNHLY and CDR2 FYNNEI. The CDR3 spans 15 residues. Here the CDR3 reads CASSVGQGTYNEQFF.

The genes are TRBV5-1 and TRBJ2-7. In germline, CDR1 is SGHRS, CDR2 YFSETQ. This CDR3 comprises 13 residues. The CDR3 sequence is CASSFRRTNEQYF. Full variable domain (outside the CDR3, taken from reference TRBV5-1 and TRBJ2-7): KAGVTQTPRYLIKTRGQQVTLSCSPISGHRSVSWYQQTPGQGLQFLFEYFSETQRNKGNFPGRFSGRQFSNSRSEMNVSTLELGDSALYLCASSFRRTNEQYFGPGTRLTVT.

The V call is TRBV10-3, the J call TRBJ1-4. This CDR3 is built from 15 residues. Germline V gene sequence: CDR1 ENHRY, CDR2 SYGVKD. The CDR3: CAISESGATNEKLFF.

The chain is built from TRBV24-1 and TRBJ2-1; the D gene TCRdb calls, TRBD2, cannot be checked with no DNA. This CDR3 spans 13 amino acids. Germline V gene data show CDR1 as KGHDR and CDR2 as SFDVKD. The CDR3 region is CATSDGLGTEQFF.

The chain combines TRBV3-1 with TRBJ1-1; the D call of TRBD1 rests on TCRdb alone, since no DNA is present to check it. CDR1 and CDR2 from the germline V gene are LGHDT and YNNKEL (reference sequence). The CDR3 is 17 amino acids. The CDR3 protein is CASSVRISSRPNTEAFF.

The CDR3 reads CASSLGQASAEAFF. The V and J genes are TRBV12-3 or TRBV12-4 and TRBJ1-1. This CDR3 has 14 residues.

The V and J genes are TRBV2 and TRBJ2-2. Germline V gives CDR1 SNHLY, CDR2 FYNNEI. The CDR3 length is 13 residues. The CDR3: CASQGANTGELFF.

The chain employs TRBV7-2 and TRBJ2-1. CDR1 and CDR2 (germline): SGHTA, FQGNSA. This CDR3 spans 15 amino acids. The CDR3 spells CASSLASLGYNEQFF. The entire variable domain, with the rest obtained from reference TRBV7-2 and TRBJ2-1, is as follows: GAGVSQSPSNKVTEKGKDVELRCDPISGHTALYWYRQSLGQGLEFLIYFQGNSAPDKSGLPSDRFSAERTGGSVSTLTIQRTQQEDSAVYLCASSLASLGYNEQFFGPGTRLTVL.

The rearrangement links TRBV7-2 to TRBJ2-7; as DNA is missing, the TRBD1 call by TCRdb cannot be tested. Germline CDR1 is SGHTA and CDR2 is FQGNSA. There are 14 residues in the CDR3. CDR3 region: CASSLGGWYYEQYF.